This is a list of T cell receptor beta chains from one sample in a study of T cell responses to AZD1222 COVID-19 vaccine. Here immunoSEQ multiplex PCR was the method, and the copy in TCRdb shows in-frame clones only, minus some. The profile shows some 140,000 clones, 92% of them singletons. Sequences were derived from peripheral blood, sampled on day 0 of AZD1222 vaccination. These receptor sequences come from an adult in good health. Each CDR3 is given with its conserved first and last residue. A D gene is named only where the DNA matches it firmly. Where a row states a size, it is once, few, many or the class of an expanded clone; other rows omit it.

TRBJ2-1	-	-	TRBV15	CATSRDGLDPAEQFF	TGTGCCACCAGCAGAGATGGGCTAGATCCGGCTGAGCAGTTCTTC
TRBJ2-3	-	TRBD2	TRBV5-1	CASSPGGLAGGTDTQYF	TGCGCCAGCAGCCCCGGCGGACTAGCGGGAGGCACAGATACGCAGTATTTT
TRBJ2-5	once	-	TRBV19	CASSLGVGTQYF	TGTGCCAGTAGCCTGGGGGTGGGGACCCAGTACTTC
TRBJ2-3	-	-	TRBV19	CASSALRTDTQYF	TGTGCCAGTAGTGCACTCCGCACAGATACGCAGTATTTT
TRBJ2-7	-	TRBD2	TRBV27	CASSLSTATLAGPDEQYF	TGTGCCAGCAGTTTATCAACCGCCACTCTAGCGGGACCGGACGAGCAGTACTTC
TRBJ2-3	-	-	TRBV29-1	CSVEVGRADTQYF	TGCAGCGTTGAGGTTGGCAGGGCAGATACGCAGTATTTT
TRBJ2-1	-	TRBD2	TRBV5-6	CASSRGDPAYNEQFF	TGTGCCAGCAGCCGGGGGGACCCAGCCTACAATGAGCAGTTCTTC
TRBJ1-1	-	-	TRBV18	CASSPGTVNTEAFF	TGTGCCAGCTCACCCGGGACGGTGAACACTGAAGCTTTCTTT
TRBJ2-1	once	TRBD2	TRBV30	CAWSDGRTYNEQFF	TGTGCCTGGAGTGACGGGAGGACGTACAATGAGCAGTTCTTC
TRBJ2-5	-	TRBD1	TRBV6-5	CASSYSETGQETQYF	TGTGCCAGCAGTTACTCGGAGACAGGGCAAGAGACCCAGTACTTC
TRBJ1-1	few	-	TRBV27	CASRGSRGLNTEAFF	TGTGCCAGCAGGGGCTCCCGGGGGCTGAACACTGAAGCTTTCTTT
TRBJ2-7	-	-	TRBV19	CASSIGGISSYEQYF	TGTGCCAGTAGTATAGGGGGAATTAGCTCCTACGAGCAGTACTTC
TRBJ2-2	-	TRBD2	TRBV19	CASRKGLADTGELFF	TGTGCCAGTAGGAAGGGACTAGCGGACACCGGGGAGCTGTTTTTT
TRBJ2-1	-	TRBD2	TRBV7-3	CASSPAGLAESYNEQFF	TGTGCCAGCAGCCCCGCGGGGCTAGCGGAGTCCTACAATGAGCAGTTCTTC
TRBJ2-6	-	-	TRBV19	CASSPSGDANVLTF	TGTGCCAGTAGTCCAAGTGGGGATGCCAACGTCCTGACTTTC
TRBJ1-1	-	-	TRBV30	CAWSVNSDTEAFF	TGTGCCTGGAGTGTTAACTCGGACACTGAAGCTTTCTTT
TRBJ2-5	-	TRBD2	TRBV7-9	CASSLLAGALQETQYF	TGTGCCAGCAGCTTGCTAGCGGGGGCCCTCCAAGAGACCCAGTACTTC
TRBJ2-7	-	-	TRBV5-4	CASSLDYGTTYEQYF	TGTGCCAGCAGCTTGGATTACGGGACAACCTACGAGCAGTACTTC
TRBJ1-1	-	-	TRBV7-9	CASSLAKDTEAFF	TGTGCCAGCAGCTTAGCAAAGGACACTGAAGCTTTCTTT
TRBJ1-1	-	TRBD1	TRBV6-6	CAAQYGGTANTEAFF	TGTGCCGCTCAATATGGGGGGACAGCGAACACTGAAGCTTTCTTT
TRBJ1-5	few	-	TRBV10-3	CAISESKTGGLSNQPQHF	TGTGCCATCAGTGAGTCGAAGACAGGAGGCCTTAGCAATCAGCCCCAGCATTTT
TRBJ2-7	-	-	TRBV6-2/TRBV6-3	CASSYSEEGGFYEQYF	TGTGCCAGCAGTTACTCTGAGGAAGGGGGTTTCTACGAGCAGTACTTC
TRBJ1-5	-	TRBD1	TRBV10-3	CAVDDREGGSNQPQHF	TGTGCCGTAGATGACAGGGAAGGAGGTAGCAATCAGCCCCAGCATTTT
TRBJ2-3	-	TRBD2	TRBV5-6	CASIAGGSTDTQYF	TGTGCCAGTATAGCGGGAGGTAGCACAGATACGCAGTATTTT
TRBJ2-1	-	TRBD2	TRBV30	CAWSVGLAGGGGQFF	TGTGCCTGGAGTGTAGGACTAGCGGGAGGGGGAGGGCAGTTCTTC
TRBJ2-5	-	-	TRBV7-8	CASSTPKRAEETQYF	TGTGCCAGCAGCACACCCAAACGAGCGGAAGAGACCCAGTACTTC
TRBJ1-1	-	-	TRBV30	CAWIRALNTEAFF	TGTGCCTGGATAAGGGCGTTGAACACTGAAGCTTTCTTT
TRBJ1-1	once	-	TRBV7-3	CASSSTGGKAEAFF	TGTGCCAGCAGCTCAACGGGGGGGAAGGCTGAAGCTTTCTTT
TRBJ2-3	-	-	TRBV7-7	CASSRQEGLRPSSRIGYTQYF	TGTGCCAGCAGCCGCCAGGAAGGGCTTCGCCCTAGTTCTCGAATCGGATATACGCAGTATTTT
TRBJ1-4	-	-	TRBV28	CASRDQVGEKLFF	TGTGCCAGCAGGGACCAGGTGGGCGAAAAACTGTTTTTT
TRBJ1-1	-	-	TRBV5-1	CASSGSSSTEAFF	TGCGCCAGCAGCGGAAGCAGTTCCACTGAAGCTTTCTTT
TRBJ1-1	-	-	TRBV4-3	CASSPEAGAWNTEAFF	TGCGCCAGCAGCCCAGAAGCGGGGGCATGGAACACTGAAGCTTTCTTT
TRBJ2-7	-	TRBD2	TRBV5-1	CASSRGLAVYEQYF	TGCGCCAGCAGCCGGGGACTAGCGGTCTACGAGCAGTACTTC
TRBJ2-1	-	TRBD2	TRBV10-3	CAISETLGLGSSYNEQFF	TGTGCCATCAGTGAGACTCTGGGACTAGGGAGCTCCTACAATGAGCAGTTCTTC
TRBJ2-5	once	-	TRBV11-2	CASSLSRAGPQETQYF	TGTGCCAGCAGCTTATCCCGAGCGGGCCCCCAAGAGACCCAGTACTTC
TRBJ2-1	-	TRBD2	TRBV9	CASSPRGAGGGVNEQFF	TGTGCCAGCAGCCCCCGTGGGGCGGGAGGAGGAGTGAATGAGCAGTTCTTC
TRBJ1-5	few	-	TRBV5-4	CASSLPNQPQHF	TGTGCCAGCAGCTTGCCGAATCAGCCCCAGCATTTT
TRBJ2-7	-	TRBD2	TRBV20-1	CSASSGTYEQYF	TGCAGTGCTAGTAGCGGGACCTACGAGCAGTACTTC
TRBJ2-7	-	-	TRBV5-5	CASSSPDYEQYF	TGTGCCAGCAGCTCCCCAGACTACGAGCAGTACTTC
TRBJ2-2	-	TRBD2	TRBV30	CAWTSPFVGGTGELFF	TGTGCCTGGACTTCTCCTTTCGTGGGGGGGACCGGGGAGCTGTTTTTT
TRBJ2-2	-	TRBD2	TRBV6-2/TRBV6-3	CASSRAGTNTGELFF	TGTGCCAGCAGCCGAGCGGGAACGAACACCGGGGAGCTGTTTTTT
TRBJ2-1	-	TRBD2	TRBV6-4	CASSESGSRPNEQFF	TGTGCCAGCAGTGAAAGCGGGAGTCGGCCCAATGAGCAGTTCTTC
TRBJ1-2	-	-	TRBV7-2	CASSFKGVSNYGYTF	TGTGCCAGCAGCTTTAAGGGGGTATCGAACTATGGCTACACCTTC
TRBJ1-2	-	-	TRBV9	CASSAHSTGGYGYTF	TGTGCCAGCAGCGCCCACAGTACTGGGGGATATGGCTACACCTTC
TRBJ1-3	-	TRBD1	TRBV6-5	CASTGGSGNTIYF	TGTGCCAGTACAGGGGGGTCAGGAAACACCATATATTTT
TRBJ1-2	-	-	TRBV7-9	CASSPGEGPANYGYTF	TGTGCCAGCAGCCCTGGGGAGGGGCCCGCAAACTATGGCTACACCTTC